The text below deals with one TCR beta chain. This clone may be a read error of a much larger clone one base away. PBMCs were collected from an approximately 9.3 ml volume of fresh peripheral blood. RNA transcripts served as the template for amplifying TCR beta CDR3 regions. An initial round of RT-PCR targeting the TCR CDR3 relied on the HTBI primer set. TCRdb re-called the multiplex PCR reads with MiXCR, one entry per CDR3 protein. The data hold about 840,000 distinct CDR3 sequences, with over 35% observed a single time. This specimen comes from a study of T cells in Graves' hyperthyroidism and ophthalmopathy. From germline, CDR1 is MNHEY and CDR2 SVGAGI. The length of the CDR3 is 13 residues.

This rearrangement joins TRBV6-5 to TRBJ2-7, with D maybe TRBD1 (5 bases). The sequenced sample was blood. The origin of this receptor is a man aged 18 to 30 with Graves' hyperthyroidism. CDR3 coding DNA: TGTGCCAGCAGTTACGGGCAGGGCTACGAGCAGGACTTC. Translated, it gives CASSYGQGYEQDF.